This T cell receptor (beta chain) was identified during a study of identical twins. General study findings and limits: Insertions were fewer in abundant cord blood beta clonotypes, whereas memory repertoires showed none of this pattern. Models underestimated how often monozygotic twins shared out-of-frame TCR alpha.

This clonotype was seen a handful of times. Antigen: not known. TCRdb recomputed calls from the 5' RACE reads with MiXCR, one row per CDR3 protein. Among approximately 890,000 distinct CDR3 sequences, about 12% were seen once, and the ten largest hold 1.5% to 2%. The V and J ends lost 3 bases and 7 bases, in that order; junction bases with no gene match: 15. CDR3 length equals 16 residues. CDR1 is LNHDA, CDR2 SQIVND, per germline (reference sequence). The same data also went into a second study, on yellow fever vaccine responses in identical twins. That investigation notes: Among the twins, the vaccine T cell response reportedly seemed partly convergent and partly personalized.

Specimen: PBMCs. V gene TRBV19 combines with J gene TRBJ2-7, with 7 nucleotides matching TRBD2. The sequence was collected from a woman younger than 30 in good health. The CDR3 protein is CASSMEGGSIPREQYF. The DNA for the CDR3 is TGTGCCAGTAGTATGGAGGGCGGGAGTATCCCTCGGGAGCAGTACTTC.